The 28 T cell receptor beta chains presented below share a single source sample, sequenced in a study of T cells in Graves' hyperthyroidism and ophthalmopathy. Using RNA transcripts as the source, TCR beta CDR3 regions were amplified. A first-round RT-PCR of the TCR CDR3 used the HTBI primer set. Each CDR3 protein is one row after TCRdb ran MiXCR on the multiplex PCR reads. The data contain roughly 840,000 distinct CDR3 sequences, 38% of them singletons. Sequencing used blood. These receptors were collected from a man younger than 35 with Graves' hyperthyroidism.

The table lists this clonotype with many counts. The genes are TRBV7-9 and TRBJ1-1; a possible D gene is TRBD1 (5 bases). With 5 bases removed from V and 8 bases from J, the gap between germline ends came to 15 bases. Germline loops: CDR1 SEHNR, CDR2 FQNEAQ (reference sequence). This CDR3 region has 13 residues. Here the CDR3 DNA reads TGTGCCAGCAGCCAATCGGGGACCGCAGAAGCTTTCTTT. Its translation: CASSQSGTAEAFF.

The V call is TRBV9, the J call TRBJ1-5; the match to TRBD1 covers 9 bases. The germline CDR1 and CDR2 sequences are SGDLS and YYNGEE. Trimming took 4 bases from V and 7 from J; bases not matched to a gene: 12. The CDR3 loop spans 16 amino acids. The chain's CDR3 is CASSPRGQGQGQPQHF. The CDR3 coding sequence is TGTGCCAGCAGCCCCCGAGGACAGGGGCAAGGGCAGCCCCAGCATTTT.

The genes are TRBV7-2 and TRBJ2-2; no reliable D call. Per germline, CDR1 SGHTA and CDR2 FQGNSA. This CDR3 contains 13 residues. Trimming shortened V by 5 bases and J by 4 bases, and 8 bases separated the two germline ends. CDR3 nucleotide sequence: TGTGCCAGCAGCCCGGACCCCACCGGGGAGCTGTTTTTT. The encoded protein is CASSPDPTGELFF. Using reference TRBV7-2 and TRBJ2-2 for the parts outside the CDR3, the full variable domain is GAGVSQSPSNKVTEKGKDVELRCDPISGHTALYWYRQSLGQGLEFLIYFQGNSAPDKSGLPSDRFSAERTGGSVSTLTIQRTQQEDSAVYLCASSPDPTGELFFGEGSRLTVL.

As for this clonotype: The junction departs from germline at one end; a sequencing error may be responsible. The chain is built from TRBV15 and TRBJ2-6; TRBD1 might be the D (5 bases). Germline CDR1 LNHNV, CDR2 YYDKDF (reference sequence). The CDR3 totals 17 residues. The CDR3: CATSRDNDLSGADVLTF. In DNA, the CDR3 is TGTGCCACCAGCAGAGATAATGATCTCTCTGGGGCCGACGTCCTGACTTTC.

This chain uses TRBV9 with TRBJ1-3; D is unclear. The length of the CDR3 is 16 residues. Germline loops: CDR1 SGDLS, CDR2 YYNGEE. Between the trimmed V and J ends, which lost 0 bases and 3 bases, there was a span of 13 bases. The CDR3 coding sequence is TGTGCCAGCAGCGTAGATCCGGGTTGGAGTGGAAACACCATATATTTT. It yields the protein CASSVDPGWSGNTIYF.

This clonotype has at least ten counts. The rearrangement uses TRBV19 and TRBJ2-7; tentatively, D is TRBD1 (6 bases). V lost 7 bases and J lost 3, with 10 bases in between. CDR1 is LNHDA and CDR2 is SQIVND in the germline V gene (reference sequence). CDR3 size: 12 residues. The CDR3 DNA follows: TGTGCCAGTACAGGGGTCGGCTACGAGCAGTACTTC. It is translated as CASTGVGYEQYF. Looking up the rest from reference TRBV19 and TRBJ2-7 gives the full variable domain: DGGITQSPKYLFRKEGQNVTLSCEQNLNHDAMYWYRQDPGQGLRLIYYSQIVNDFQKGDIAEGYSVSREKKESFPLTVTSAQKNPTAFYLCASTGVGYEQYFGPGTRLTVT.

The chain carries TRBV2 and TRBJ2-7; the match to TRBD2 covers 12 bases. CDR3 length equals 13 residues. The germline gives CDR1 SNHLY, CDR2 FYNNEI. The chain's CDR3 is CARIGLAGKEQYF. DNA for the CDR3: TGTGCTAGAATCGGACTAGCGGGAAAAGAGCAGTACTTC.

In this sample, this clonotype turned up a few times. The genes are TRBV7-9 and TRBJ1-1; TRBD1 might be the D (5 bases). V was trimmed by 1 base and J by 0 bases, leaving 12 bases between them. The CDR3 covers 16 residues. The germline gives CDR1 SEHNR, CDR2 FQNEAQ (reference sequence). The CDR3 loop is CASSLGGTEMNTEAFF. CDR3 DNA: TGTGCCAGCAGCTTAGGCGGGACCGAAATGAACACTGAAGCTTTCTTT.

This clonotype was counted only a few times. V usage is TRBV4-3 and J usage is TRBJ2-5, with D possibly being TRBD2 (6 bases). CDR3 length: 14 residues. V lost 2 bases and J 4 bases, leaving 11 bases between the germline ends. Germline lookup yields CDR1 LGHNA and CDR2 YSLEER. CDR3 region: CASSQLAYGETQYF. The DNA of the CDR3 is TGCGCCAGCAGCCAACTAGCGTATGGAGAGACCCAGTACTTC.

As concerns this clonotype: Mismatch with germline at one junction end may stem from a read error. This rearrangement joins TRBV6-4 to TRBJ1-1; D gene uncertain. There are 12 residues in the CDR3. Germline V lookup: CDR1 MRHNA, CDR2 SNTAGT. CDR3 sequence: CAGSGPATEAFF. The CDR3 bases are TGTGCCGGCAGTGGACCAGCCACTGAAGCTTTCTTT.

This sequence joins TRBV7-3 and TRBJ2-2; D is perhaps TRBD2 (5 bases). The V end was cut by 8 bases, the J end by 7 bases, with 11 bases between. The CDR3 has 12 residues. CDR1 and CDR2 from the germline V gene are SGHTA and FQGTGA. CDR3 bases: TGTGCCAGCCTACTAGAAGGCGGGGAGCTGTTTTTT. Its translation is CASLLEGGELFF. Full variable domain (outside the CDR3, taken from reference TRBV7-3 and TRBJ2-2): GAGVSQTPSNKVTEKGKYVELRCDPISGHTALYWYRQSLGQGPEFLIYFQGTGAADDSGLPNDRFFAVRPEGSVSTLKIQRTERGDSAVYLCASLLEGGELFFGEGSRLTVL.

This clonotype was detected only once. A much larger clonotype is one base distant, so this may be a read error. The chain has TRBV7-9 and TRBJ2-7; D perhaps matches TRBD2 (6 bases). The CDR3 is made up of 15 amino acids. Trimming cost V 1 base and J 3 bases, with 13 bases left between them. The V gene's germline CDR1 is SEHNR and CDR2 FQNEAQ (reference sequence). The CDR3, as DNA: TGTGCCAGCAGCTTAGGGGCAGGACTAAACTACGAGCAGTACTTC. Translation: CASSLGAGLNYEQYF. Full variable domain (rest looked up from reference TRBV7-9 and TRBJ2-7): DTGVSQNPRHKITKRGQNVTFRCDPISEHNRLYWYRQTLGQGPEFLTYFQNEAQLEKSRLLSDRFSAERPKGSFSTLEIQRTEQGDSAMYLCASSLGAGLNYEQYFGPGTRLTVT.

This clonotype was seen ten or more times. The chain recombines TRBV29-1 with TRBJ1-1, with unresolved D. Germline CDR1 SQVTM, CDR2 ANQGSEA. The CDR3 extends over 13 amino acids. V was shortened by 4 bases and J by 0 bases, with 9 bases between the two germline ends. DNA of the CDR3: TGCAGCGTTGCCTCGGTTATGAACACTGAAGCTTTCTTT. Translating gives CSVASVMNTEAFF.

The chain employs TRBV7-6 and TRBJ2-2; D is ambiguous. The CDR3 sequence is 13 residues long. Trimming pared 1 base from V and 7 bases from J, leaving 7 bases between. CDR1 and CDR2 from the germline V gene are SGHVS and FNYEAQ. The DNA for the CDR3 is TGTGCCAGCAGCTTAGAGGGTATCGGGGAGCTGTTTTTT. This sequence encodes CASSLEGIGELFF. Full variable domain (rest looked up from reference TRBV7-6 and TRBJ2-2): GAGVSQSPRYKVTKRGQDVALRCDPISGHVSLYWYRQALGQGPEFLTYFNYEAQQDKSGLPNDRFSAERPEGSISTLTIQRTEQRDSAMYRCASSLEGIGELFFGEGSRLTVL.

About this clonotype: A much larger clone differs by one base, so this may be a read error. Since no conserved phenylalanine or tryptophan closes the CDR3, a read error is the likely cause. V gene TRBV5-1 combines with J gene TRBJ1-1; weak D call: TRBD1 (5 bases). The ends were cut back, 5 bases at V and 5 bases at J, with 16 bases in the middle. The CDR3 is 14 amino acids. Germline loops: CDR1 SGHRS, CDR2 YFSETQ. DNA for the CDR3: TGCGCCAGCAGTCGCGGGACGGCGGGGACTGAAGCTTTCCTT. Protein product: CASSRGTAGTEAFL.

The gene calls are TRBV6-1 and TRBJ1-5; D unclear. Germline-derived CDR1 and CDR2 are MNHNS and SASEGT. Trimming shortened V by 4 bases and J by 3 bases, and 10 bases separated the two germline ends. CDR3 size: 14 residues. CDR3 in amino acids: CASSGRGNNQPQHF. DNA for the CDR3: TGTGCCAGCAGTGGCCGGGGTAACAATCAGCCCCAGCATTTT.

Points on this clonotype: With a much larger clone just one base away, this may be a read error. CDR3: CASSEEGSMYGYTF. CDR3 DNA: TGTGCCAGCAGTGAAGAGGGCAGTATGTATGGCTACACCTTC. The chain carries TRBV2 and TRBJ1-2, with unresolved D. CDR1 is SNHLY and CDR2 is FYNNEI in the germline V gene. This CDR3 comprises 14 residues. Trimming left V 1 base short and J 5 bases short, with 11 bases between.

This clonotype turned up a few times. The chain is built from TRBV13 and TRBJ1-1; a possible D gene is TRBD1 (5 bases). V dropped 3 bases and J dropped 6 bases, with 14 bases sitting between them. Germline V CDR1 and CDR2: PRHDT, FYEKMQ (reference sequence). The CDR3 has 14 amino acids. DNA for the CDR3: TGTGCCAGCAGCTTCCCATCTGAGGGGCCTGAAGCTTTCTTT. It translates to CASSFPSEGPEAFF.

This clonotype showed up many times. V and J are TRBV3-1 and TRBJ2-5, with D uncertain. CDR3 length: 12 amino acids. Per the germline V gene, CDR1 is LGHDT and CDR2 is YNNKEL (reference sequence). V lost 4 bases and J 7 bases, leaving 10 bases between the germline ends. The CDR3, as DNA: TGTGCCAGCAGCCGAGCCTTTGGGACCCAGTACTTC. Its protein product is CASSRAFGTQYF.

This clonotype was recorded a few times. The chain carries TRBV6-5 and TRBJ1-2; no firm D call. V gave up 10 bases and J gave up 0 bases, with 18 bases separating them. Germline CDR1 MNHEY, CDR2 SVGAGI. The CDR3 length is 15 residues. CDR3 in DNA: TGTGCCACATACCTGACCCTGGGAGCTAACTATGGCTACACCTTC. Translated: CATYLTLGANYGYTF.

The genes are TRBV6-5 and TRBJ1-1; D is undetermined. There are 14 residues in the CDR3. Looked up from germline, CDR1 is MNHEY and CDR2 is SVGAGI. Trimming stripped 7 bases from V and 0 bases from J, with 12 bases between. The CDR3 DNA sequence: TGTGCCAGCATTCCCACACTCCTGAACACTGAAGCTTTCTTT. Its protein is CASIPTLLNTEAFF.

The chain couples TRBV7-8 to TRBJ1-4, with 12 positions matching TRBD1. J lost 8 bases, V lost 2 bases, and 18 bases had no gene match. CDR1 and CDR2 (germline): SGHVS, FQNEAQ. CDR3 length: 20 amino acids. The CDR3 sequence is CASSLCPGTGGEGRQEKLFF. The CDR3 DNA follows: TGTGCCAGCAGCTTATGCCCCGGGACAGGGGGCGAAGGTCGTCAGGAAAAACTGTTTTTT.

The CDR3 nucleotides read TGTGCCAGCAGCCTCACCGCTAGCGGGCAAGAGACCCAGTACTTC. Protein: CASSLTASGQETQYF. J is TRBJ2-5 and V is TRBV11-2; 8 bases fit TRBD2. CDR3 length equals 15 residues. After removal of 5 bases from V and 2 bases from J, the junction contained 7 bases not matched to a gene. The germline V gene has CDR1 SGHAT and CDR2 FQNNGV.

This clonotype showed up just a few times. The gene calls are TRBV7-2 and TRBJ1-1, with D possibly TRBD1 on 6 matching bases. The CDR3 consists of 15 residues. Trimming stripped 4 bases from V and 0 bases from J, with 12 bases between. The germline gives CDR1 SGHTA, CDR2 FQGNSA. The CDR3 DNA follows: TGTGCCAGCAGCTGGAACAGGGATATGAACACTGAAGCTTTCTTT. Translating it yields CASSWNRDMNTEAFF.

The chain combines TRBV4-3 with TRBJ2-5; tentatively, D is TRBD1 (5 bases). The CDR3 sequence is 16 residues long. Trimming took 0 bases from V and 2 from J, leaving 13 bases between them. Germline V CDR1 and CDR2: LGHNA, YSLEER. This CDR3 reads CASSQEGVPEQETQYF. The CDR3 DNA reads as TGCGCCAGCAGCCAAGAAGGGGTGCCGGAACAAGAGACCCAGTACTTC.

This clonotype was recorded a few times. The rearrangement joins TRBV25-1 to TRBJ1-1; no firm D call. Between the trimmed V and J ends, which lost 4 bases and 3 bases, there was a span of 9 bases. Germline lookup yields CDR1 MGHDK and CDR2 SYGVNS. The CDR3 is made up of 13 amino acids. The DNA for the CDR3 is TGTGCCAGCAGTGGATTCAGGCACACTGAAGCTTTCTTT. Protein sequence: CASSGFRHTEAFF.

This clonotype was picked up a small number of times. The chain recombines TRBV13 with TRBJ2-7, with D maybe TRBD1 (6 bases). V dropped 4 bases and J dropped 4 bases, with 14 bases sitting between them. CDR1 and CDR2 from the germline V gene are PRHDT and FYEKMQ (reference sequence). This CDR3 spans 14 amino acids. The CDR3, as DNA: TGTGCCAGCAGCTCTCAGGGGCCTGGGTACGAGCAGTACTTC. Amino acid sequence: CASSSQGPGYEQYF.

The table lists this clonotype with many counts. The chain carries TRBV15 and TRBJ1-6; no definite D call. V was shortened by 3 bases and J by 8 bases, with 5 bases between the two germline ends. CDR1 LNHNV and CDR2 YYDKDF come from the germline V gene (reference sequence). The CDR3 extends over 12 amino acids. CDR3 sequence (DNA): TGTGCCACCAGCAGGCAGGATTCACCCCTCCACTTT. Its protein is CATSRQDSPLHF.